This T cell receptor (beta chain) was sequenced during a study of blood T cell repertoires in COVID-19. V was trimmed by 7 bases and J by 2 bases, leaving 14 bases between them. Germline V gene lookup returns CDR1 WNHNN and CDR2 SYGVQD (reference sequence). The CDR3 contains 14 residues. Sequencing was performed with immunoSEQ multiplex PCR; in TCRdb, only in-frame clones are kept and a portion is missing. The sample lists 95,000 to 150,000 clones, around 80% occurring once. The chain uses TRBV10-1 and TRBJ2-5; TRBD1 is a possible D gene (6 bases). The clonotype originates from a man aged 60 to 75 with active or convalescent COVID-19. Source material: peripheral blood. The CDR3 DNA is TGCGCCAGCACCCCGGGACATTTTCAAGAGACCCAGTACTTC. Protein sequence: CASTPGHFQETQYF.